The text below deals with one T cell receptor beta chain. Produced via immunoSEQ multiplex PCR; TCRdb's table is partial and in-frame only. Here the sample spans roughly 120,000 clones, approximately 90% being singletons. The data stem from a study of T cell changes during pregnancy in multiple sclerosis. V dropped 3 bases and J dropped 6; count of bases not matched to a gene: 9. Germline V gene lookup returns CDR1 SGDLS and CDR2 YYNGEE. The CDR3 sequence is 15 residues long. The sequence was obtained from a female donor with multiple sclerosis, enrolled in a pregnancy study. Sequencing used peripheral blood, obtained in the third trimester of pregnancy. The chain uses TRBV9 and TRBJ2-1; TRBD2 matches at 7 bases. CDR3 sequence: CASSARPSGGNEQFF. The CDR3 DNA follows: TGTGCCAGCAGCGCGCGGCCTAGCGGTGGCAATGAGCAGTTCTTC.